Given below is one TCR beta chain in context. This entry comes from a study of blood T cell repertoires in COVID-19. Study information: The United States, Italy and Spain supplied acute and convalescent COVID-19 samples.

In the original analysis: Amplified reference gene primers provided the basis for estimating nucleated cell counts. The table came from immunoSEQ multiplex PCR; TCRdb's copy has only in-frame clones and leaves some out. V, J and clone size reflect that table, while D and trimming were determined from the DNA. Here the sample spans some 150,000 clones, more than 70% being singletons. The CDR3 covers 15 residues. In germline, CDR1 is LGHDT, CDR2 YNNKEL (reference sequence). V lost 4 bases, J lost 7 bases, and 7 bases stayed unmatched. This receptor was taken from a human donor in a cohort sampled during active COVID-19. What was sequenced was peripheral blood. The chain couples TRBV3-1 (or the pseudogene TRBV3-2) to TRBJ2-1; 10 bases map to TRBD1. The CDR3 nucleotides read TGTGCCAGCAGCCTGCGGGACAGGGGTATGAATGAGCAGTTCTTC. Translating it yields CASSLRDRGMNEQFF.